These 24 T cell receptor beta chains were sequenced from one sample in a study of cytomegalovirus exposure and HLA in healthy donors (dated by TCRdb to about 2017). The method was the immunoSEQ multiplex PCR assay. The multiplex PCR relied on a mix of 60 forward primers for TCR Vbeta segments and 13 reverse primers for TCR Jbeta segments. The source is immuneACCESS, and TCRdb retained only in-frame sequences with V and J called. Part of the clones is not carried over; for the studies checked, unresolved V genes explain less than half of this, and the remainder is unexplained. For this sample there are more than 90,000 clones; approximately 74% appear just once. Roughly 10% of the sample is held by the ten biggest clonotypes. Sample: PBMCs. The source is a woman aged 50 to 60 in good health and CMV-seropositive.

This chain joins TRBV18 and TRBJ2-5, with D possibly matching TRBD1 (5 bases). From germline, CDR1 is KGHSH and CDR2 LQKENI. The V and J ends lost 4 bases and 5 bases respectively, with 20 bases between them. This CDR3 has 16 amino acids. DNA of the CDR3: TGTGCCAGCTCACTTTCGGACACCCCGGGTCGGGAGACCCAGTACTTC. Its protein product is CASSLSDTPGRETQYF. Supplemented by reference TRBV18 and TRBJ2-5, the full variable domain reads NAGVMQNPRHLVRRRGQEARLRCSPMKGHSHVYWYRQLPEEGLKFMVYLQKENIIDESGMPKERFSAEFPKEGPSILRIQQVVRGDSAAYFCASSLSDTPGRETQYFGPGTRLLVL.

The chain has TRBV19 and TRBJ1-2; D is perhaps TRBD1 (5 bases). The CDR3 is made up of 13 amino acids. Between the trimmed V and J ends, which lost 7 bases and 2 bases, there was a span of 11 bases. Germline CDR1 and CDR2: LNHDA and SQIVND (reference sequence). CDR3 sequence (DNA): TGTGCCAGTAAGGGCAGGGAAAACTATGGCTACACCTTC. Amino acid sequence: CASKGRENYGYTF.

The CDR3: CAWNVGRVTGELFF. The CDR3 DNA reads as TGTGCCTGGAATGTCGGGAGGGTAACCGGGGAGCTGTTTTTT. The chain carries TRBV30 and TRBJ2-2, with 8 bases aligning to TRBD2. V dropped 4 bases and J dropped 5; count of bases not matched to a gene: 6. CDR1 and CDR2 from the germline V gene are GTSNPN and SVGIG (reference sequence). The CDR3 is 14 amino acids. The complete variable domain, with remaining parts taken from reference TRBV30 and TRBJ2-2, reads SQTIHQWPATLVQPVGSPLSLECTVEGTSNPNLYWYRQAAGRGLQLLFYSVGIGQISSEVPQNLSASRPQDRQFILSSKKLLLSDSGFYLCAWNVGRVTGELFFGEGSRLTVL.

J is TRBJ1-2 and V is TRBV5-4; D remains unclear. The CDR3 contains 12 residues. Germline loops: CDR1 SGHNT, CDR2 YYREEE (reference sequence). The ends were cut back, 0 bases at V and 4 bases at J, with 4 bases in the middle. The CDR3 sequence: CASSLGSYGYTF. As DNA, the CDR3 is TGTGCCAGCAGCTTGGGCAGCTATGGCTACACCTTC.

The CDR3 here is CASSLVGQTPNEQYF. Written as DNA, the CDR3 is TGTGCCAGCAGCTTAGTGGGACAGACTCCCAACGAGCAGTACTTC. The rearrangement uses TRBV7-2 and TRBJ2-7; TRBD1 matches at 7 bases. The CDR3 is 15 residues long. CDR1 is SGHTA and CDR2 is FQGNSA in the germline V gene. The J segment lost 5 bases and the V segment lost 1 base, leaving 8 bases of the junction unmatched.

This chain joins TRBV15 and TRBJ1-5, with 7 nucleotides matching TRBD1. This CDR3 spans 15 amino acids. The trim removed 0 bases at V and 4 bases at J, leaving 3 bases unmatched. The germline gives CDR1 LNHNV, CDR2 YYDKDF (reference sequence). The CDR3 spells CATSRDAGGNQPQHF. The CDR3 DNA is TGTGCCACCAGCAGAGATGCAGGGGGAAATCAGCCCCAGCATTTT.

CDR3 in DNA: TGTGCCAGCAGTGGGACTAGCGGGAGATACGAGCAGTACTTC. The encoded protein is CASSGTSGRYEQYF. This sequence joins TRBV6-1 and TRBJ2-7, with 13 bases aligning to TRBD2. Per germline, CDR1 MNHNS and CDR2 SASEGT. This CDR3 comprises 14 residues. With V trimmed by 4 bases and J by 4 bases, 1 base remained unmatched.

This clone was recorded a few times. This rearrangement joins TRBV18 to TRBJ1-2; TRBD1 matches at 7 bases. The ends lost 9 bases at V and 7 bases at J; junction bases unmatched: 14. There are 14 residues in the CDR3. CDR1 and CDR2 from the germline V gene are KGHSH and LQKENI. This CDR3 reads CASGEGGEGVGYTF. In DNA form, the CDR3 reads TGTGCCAGTGGAGAAGGGGGCGAAGGGGTTGGCTACACCTTC.

As for this clone: The same CDR3 also results from other DNA sequences found in this sample. J is TRBJ1-1 and V is TRBV4-2; D gene uncertain. The CDR3 runs 13 residues. V was trimmed by 0 bases and J by 4 bases, leaving 6 bases between them. Germline V CDR1 and CDR2: LGHNA, YNFKEQ. CDR3 in DNA: TGTGCCAGCAGCCAAGAGGAGGGCACTGAAGCTTTCTTT. It encodes CASSQEEGTEAFF.

The rearrangement links TRBV11-2 to TRBJ2-7; the match to TRBD2 covers 8 bases. This CDR3 has 14 residues. The germline V gene has CDR1 SGHAT and CDR2 FQNNGV. V trimming: 1 base; J trimming: 5 bases; junction bases outside the gene matches: 4. CDR3 sequence reads: CASSLGPGGDEQYF. The CDR3 bases are TGTGCCAGCAGCTTAGGGCCGGGAGGGGACGAGCAGTACTTC.

The chain has TRBV7-6 and TRBJ2-5; unclear D gene. V was cut by 2 bases and J by 3 bases, with 7 bases left in between. The CDR3 is 13 residues long. Germline V gene data show CDR1 as SGHVS and CDR2 as FNYEAQ. Here the CDR3 DNA reads TGTGCCAGCAGCTTAATTAACAAAGAGACCCAGTACTTC. This codes for CASSLINKETQYF.

The chain employs TRBV6-6 and TRBJ1-1; 8 nucleotides align to TRBD1. Germline CDR1 MNHNY, CDR2 SVGAGI (reference sequence). The V gene end was trimmed by 1 base and the J gene end by 1 base; junction bases not matched to a gene: 2. The CDR3 loop spans 15 amino acids. The CDR3 sequence is CASSYLGTGNTEAFF. In nucleotides, the CDR3 is TGTGCCAGCAGTTACTTAGGGACAGGGAACACTGAAGCTTTCTTT.

The chain combines TRBV5-6 with TRBJ1-2; 8 nucleotides line up with TRBD1. Looked up from germline, CDR1 is SGHDT and CDR2 is YYEEEE. The CDR3 extends over 15 amino acids. With V trimmed by 1 base and J by 4 bases, 6 bases remained unmatched. The chain's CDR3 is CASSLITGGGYGYTF. The CDR3 DNA reads as TGTGCCAGCAGCTTGATAACAGGGGGTGGCTATGGCTACACCTTC.

The V gene is TRBV15, the J gene TRBJ2-2, with 12 positions matching TRBD1. V lost 1 base, J lost 6 bases, and 3 bases stayed unmatched. Germline V CDR1 and CDR2: LNHNV, YYDKDF (reference sequence). This CDR3 is 16 amino acids long. CDR3 in DNA: TGTGCCACCAGCAGAGCTGGGACAGGGGGCTCCGGGGAGCTGTTTTTT. It codes for CATSRAGTGGSGELFF. Using reference TRBV15 and TRBJ2-2 for the parts outside the CDR3, the full variable domain is DAMVIQNPRYQVTQFGKPVTLSCSQTLNHNVMYWYQQKSSQAPKLLFHYYDKDFNNEADTPDNFQSRRPNTSFCFLDIRSPGLGDTAMYLCATSRAGTGGSGELFFGEGSRLTVL.

Details on this clone: Compared with germline, one end of the junction differs, possibly owing to a read error. The chain has TRBV6-5 and TRBJ1-2; D ambiguous. Germline V CDR1 and CDR2: MNHEY, SVGAGI. The CDR3 spans 14 residues. CDR3 region: CVSSYSRQTYGYTF. The CDR3 region has the DNA TGTGTCAGCAGTTACTCCCGGCAGACATATGGCTACACCTTC.

This clone was observed a handful of times. V gene TRBV19 combines with J gene TRBJ2-7; 7 positions match TRBD2. Per the germline V gene, CDR1 is LNHDA and CDR2 is SQIVND (reference sequence). This CDR3 is 14 amino acids long. The J segment lost 6 bases and the V segment lost 4 bases, leaving 9 bases of the junction unmatched. CDR3 nucleotide sequence: TGTGCCAGTAGTAGCAACGGGAGGCGTCTCGAGCAGTACTTC. Translating gives CASSSNGRRLEQYF.

This CDR3 is CASSVATGLAGLTGELFF. The CDR3 DNA reads as TGTGCCAGCAGCGTTGCAACGGGACTAGCGGGGCTCACCGGGGAGCTGTTTTTT. The chain joins TRBV9 to TRBJ2-2; 13 bases line up with TRBD2. CDR1 is SGDLS and CDR2 is YYNGEE in the germline V gene. Trimming removed 2 bases from V and 4 bases from J; junction bases left unmatched: 8. The CDR3 runs to 18 residues.

This chain links TRBV18 with TRBJ1-1; the match to TRBD1 covers 7 bases. V shed 2 bases, J shed 4 bases, and the junction held 4 bases outside the gene matches. CDR3 size: 14 residues. Germline V gene sequence: CDR1 KGHSH, CDR2 LQKENI. The CDR3 DNA follows: TGTGCCAGCTCACCATCCAGGGACAGCACTGAAGCTTTCTTT. Translated: CASSPSRDSTEAFF.

This sequence joins TRBV6-6 and TRBJ2-7; perhaps TRBD2 as D (7 bases). The V gene's germline CDR1 is MNHNY and CDR2 SVGAGI (reference sequence). V shed 10 bases and J shed 4 bases, with 23 bases lying between them. This CDR3 is 15 amino acids long. In DNA form, the CDR3 reads TGTGCCACAGGACCCCTTGGGGGGGCTGAGTACGAGCAGTACTTC. It encodes CATGPLGGAEYEQYF.

This rearrangement joins TRBV29-1 to TRBJ2-1; tentatively, D is TRBD2 (6 bases). V was trimmed by 4 bases and J by 4 bases, leaving 17 bases between them. The germline V gene encodes CDR1 SQVTM and CDR2 ANQGSEA. The CDR3 has 15 amino acids. CDR3 nucleotide sequence: TGCAGCGTTGCCGGAGGGCTAGCGAGATACAATGAGCAGTTCTTC. It specifies CSVAGGLARYNEQFF.

The rearrangement links TRBV12-5 to TRBJ1-1; D may be TRBD1 (5 bases). Per the germline V gene, CDR1 is LGHNT and CDR2 is FRNRAP. V lost 0 bases, J lost 0 bases, and 20 bases lay in between. The CDR3 extends over 19 amino acids. DNA for the CDR3: TGTGCTAGTGGTTTGGTATCCCCTGCGGGGGACTCCGTGAACACTGAAGCTTTCTTT. This sequence encodes CASGLVSPAGDSVNTEAFF.

On this clone: This sample includes further DNA sequences coding for the same CDR3. The chain uses TRBV30 and TRBJ1-5; D gene ambiguous. The V gene's germline CDR1 is GTSNPN and CDR2 SVGIG (reference sequence). Trimming cost V 0 bases and J 1 base, with 10 bases left between them. This CDR3 comprises 15 residues. CDR3 loop: CAWSVSGLSNQPQHF. The CDR3 DNA sequence: TGTGCCTGGAGTGTATCCGGGTTGAGCAATCAGCCCCAGCATTTT.

This chain joins TRBV5-4 and TRBJ2-5; 7 nucleotides align to TRBD1. The V gene end was trimmed by 3 bases and the J gene end by 4 bases; junction bases not matched to a gene: 3. Germline V lookup: CDR1 SGHNT, CDR2 YYREEE (reference sequence). The CDR3 sequence is 13 residues long. CDR3 nucleotide sequence: TGTGCCAGCAGCTCTGACAGGGTAGAGACCCAGTACTTC. Protein sequence: CASSSDRVETQYF.

The chain employs TRBV29-1 and TRBJ2-7; 7 bases agree with TRBD2. The CDR3 has 14 amino acids. Trimming took 6 bases from V and 0 from J; bases not matched to a gene: 8. Germline CDR1 reads SQVTM; CDR2 reads ANQGSEA. CDR3 amino acids: CSVNSGLSSYEQYF. In nucleotides, the CDR3 is TGCAGCGTAAATAGCGGGCTTAGCTCCTACGAGCAGTACTTC.